Below are 20 T cell receptor beta chains sequenced from a single sample in a study of OX40 agonist ivuxolimab in advanced cancers. Assay: immunoSEQ multiplex PCR; the TCRdb copy retains only in-frame clones and omits some. The repertoire holds about 8,000 clones, with roughly 89% as singletons. The material sequenced was CD4+ or CD8+ T cells sorted from blood, taken in a trial of the OX40 agonist ivuxolimab. The source is an adult with an advanced solid tumor such as melanoma, head and neck, liver or kidney cancer.

The chain combines TRBV7-9 with TRBJ1-3; D unresolved. The CDR3 has 15 residues. V lost 3 bases, J lost 2 bases, and 11 bases lay in between. The germline V gene encodes CDR1 SEHNR and CDR2 FQNEAQ (reference sequence). The CDR3 DNA follows: TGTGCCAGCAGCTTGACAAACAATGCTGGAAACACCATATATTTT. Translating it yields CASSLTNNAGNTIYF.

This clone was recorded once. The chain combines TRBV11-2 with TRBJ2-7; weak D call: TRBD1 (6 bases). V dropped 4 bases and J dropped 2 bases, with 18 bases sitting between them. The CDR3 totals 16 residues. Germline CDR1 SGHAT, CDR2 FQNNGV. CDR3 region: CASSYNYDRTAYEQYV. DNA of the CDR3: TGTGCCAGCAGCTATAATTACGACCGGACAGCCTACGAGCAGTACGTC.

This clone has only one observation. The rearrangement joins TRBV29-1 to TRBJ2-7; D gene uncertain. Trimming took 4 bases from V and 0 from J, leaving 4 bases between them. CDR3 length: 11 amino acids. The germline gives CDR1 SQVTM, CDR2 ANQGSEA. The CDR3 region is CSVGSSYEQYV. The DNA of the CDR3 is TGCAGCGTTGGTAGCTCCTACGAGCAGTACGTC.

The V call is TRBV28, the J call TRBJ2-7; the match to TRBD2 covers 10 bases. V shed 8 bases and J 1 base; nucleotides not matched to a gene: 5. This CDR3 region has 14 residues. The germline CDR1 and CDR2 sequences are MDHEN and SYDVKM. DNA of the CDR3: TGTGCCAGCGCAGGTAGCGGGAGGTCCTACGAGCAGTACTTC. It codes for CASAGSGRSYEQYF.

The chain recombines TRBV12-5 with TRBJ1-1; no clear D gene. CDR1 is LGHNT and CDR2 is FRNRAP in the germline V gene. V was shortened by 8 bases and J by 3 bases, with 7 bases between the two germline ends. The CDR3 spans 11 residues. Written as DNA, the CDR3 is TGTGCTAGTTCCCGGGACACTGAAGCTTTCTTT. It yields the protein CASSRDTEAFF. Full variable domain (remainder filled in from reference TRBV12-5 and TRBJ1-1): DARVTQTPRHKVTEMGQEVTMRCQPILGHNTVFWYRQTMMQGLELLAYFRNRAPLDDSGMPKDRFSAEMPDATLATLKIQPSEPRDSAVYFCASSRDTEAFFGQGTRLTVV.

The chain carries TRBV12-5 and TRBJ2-7, with D possibly TRBD1 on 5 matching bases. Trimming removed 1 base at V and 6 bases at J, with 13 bases between. This CDR3 is 14 amino acids long. Germline loops: CDR1 LGHNT, CDR2 FRNRAP. The CDR3 DNA is TGTGCTAGTGGTTTGGACCGACAGCCCCTCGAGCAGTACGTC. It translates to CASGLDRQPLEQYV.

The chain couples TRBV29-1 to TRBJ1-1, with 10 nucleotides matching TRBD1. The length of the CDR3 is 14 residues. Germline values: CDR1 SQVTM, CDR2 ANQGSEA. V shed 7 bases, J shed 3 bases, and the junction held 8 bases outside the gene matches. The chain's CDR3 is CSADRTGGDTEAFF. The DNA for the CDR3 is TGCAGCGCCGACCGGACAGGGGGGGACACTGAAGCTTTCTTT.

The chain has TRBV5-1 and TRBJ2-1; no reliable D call. CDR3 size: 15 residues. Per germline, CDR1 SGHRS and CDR2 YFSETQ. V was trimmed by 0 bases and J by 1 base, leaving 8 bases between them. CDR3: CASSLGQISYNEQFF. CDR3 coding DNA: TGCGCCAGCAGCTTGGGCCAGATTTCCTACAATGAGCAGTTCTTC.

V is TRBV5-1 and J is TRBJ1-3; D gene ambiguous. V dropped 4 bases and J dropped 0 bases, with 11 bases sitting between them. CDR1 SGHRS and CDR2 YFSETQ come from the germline V gene. This CDR3 region has 15 residues. The CDR3 DNA reads as TGCGCCAGCAGCCGCGACGGACGCTCTGGAAACACCATATATTTT. Its translation is CASSRDGRSGNTIYF.

This clone was detected once. The V and J genes are TRBV1 and TRBJ2-7. TRBV1 constitutes a pseudogene. This CDR3 region has 16 residues. CDR3 bases: TGCACCAGCAGCCAAGAGAAAGATAAATGCTCCTACGAGCAGTACGTC. It yields the protein CTSSQEKDKCSYEQYV.

The rearrangement uses TRBV18 and TRBJ1-1, with no clear D. Per the germline V gene, CDR1 is KGHSH and CDR2 is LQKENI. With 6 bases removed from V and 4 bases from J, the gap between germline ends came to 9 bases. This CDR3 is 12 amino acids long. The CDR3 nucleotides are TGTGCCAGCTCTTGGGGTGGCACTGAAGCTTTCTTT. Translated, it gives CASSWGGTEAFF.

The chain combines TRBV27 with TRBJ2-7; a weak D match, TRBD1 (6 bases). The germline gives CDR1 MNHEY, CDR2 SMNVEV (reference sequence). Trimming stripped 6 bases from V and 5 bases from J, with 17 bases between. This CDR3 spans 14 amino acids. CDR3 region: CASSQTGTLDEQYF. The CDR3, as DNA: TGTGCCAGCAGCCAGACAGGAACTCTAGACGAGCAGTACTTC.

V is TRBV5-5 and J is TRBJ1-2; D might be TRBD1 (5 bases). CDR1 is SGHKS, CDR2 YYEKEE, per germline (reference sequence). This CDR3 comprises 16 residues. V was pared by 0 bases and J by 3 bases, with 15 bases between. CDR3 loop: CASSLVAGTRDYGYTF. Here the CDR3 DNA reads TGTGCCAGCAGCTTGGTCGCCGGGACCCGGGACTATGGCTACACCTTC.

This clone was found a few times. V gene TRBV6-5 combines with J gene TRBJ1-2; the D is unclear. Between the trimmed V and J ends, which lost 2 bases and 4 bases, there was a span of 8 bases. Germline V gene lookup returns CDR1 MNHEY and CDR2 SVGAGI. This CDR3 region has 13 residues. The CDR3 protein is CASSYGLVYGYTF. The CDR3, as DNA: TGTGCCAGCAGTTACGGCCTAGTCTATGGCTACACCTTC.

The rearrangement joins TRBV6-1 to TRBJ2-7, with 9 bases lining up with TRBD1. The J segment lost 5 bases and the V segment lost 9 bases, leaving 8 bases of the junction unmatched. The germline V gene encodes CDR1 MNHNS and CDR2 SASEGT. This CDR3 comprises 13 residues. The CDR3 reads CASSGQGWNEQYF. Written as DNA, the CDR3 is TGTGCCAGTTCCGGACAGGGGTGGAACGAGCAGTACTTC.

This chain joins TRBV5-6 and TRBJ1-4; D is ambiguous. CDR3 length: 16 amino acids. Germline V gene data show CDR1 as SGHDT and CDR2 as YYEEEE. Between the trimmed V and J ends, which lost 0 bases and 0 bases, there was a span of 9 bases. CDR3 in amino acids: CASSLVADATNEKLFF. For the CDR3, the DNA is TGTGCCAGCAGCTTGGTGGCGGATGCAACTAATGAAAAACTGTTTTTT. Full variable domain (rest looked up from reference TRBV5-6 and TRBJ1-4): DAGVTQSPTHLIKTRGQQVTLRCSPKSGHDTVSWYQQALGQGPQFIFQYYEEEERQRGNFPDRFSGHQFPNYSSELNVNALLLGDSALYLCASSLVADATNEKLFFGSGTQLSVL.

The rearrangement uses TRBV5-1 and TRBJ1-5; D call uncertain. The CDR3 extends over 14 amino acids. CDR1 SGHRS and CDR2 YFSETQ come from the germline V gene. V lost 2 bases to trimming and J lost 0 bases, with 6 bases between them. CDR3 amino acids: CASSLTPSNQPQHF. In DNA form, the CDR3 reads TGCGCCAGCAGCTTAACACCTAGCAATCAGCCCCAGCATTTT.

This chain connects TRBV30 to TRBJ1-1, with D uncertain. The germline V gene has CDR1 GTSNPN and CDR2 SVGIG (reference sequence). The CDR3 totals 13 residues. V lost 5 bases and J lost 5, with 15 bases in between. CDR3 sequence reads: CAWDRAEGTEAFF. The CDR3 DNA is TGTGCCTGGGACCGGGCAGAGGGTACTGAAGCTTTCTTT.

J is TRBJ2-1 and V is TRBV5-1, with D possibly TRBD2 on 5 matching bases. CDR3 size: 15 residues. V was pared by 0 bases and J by 7 bases, with 14 bases between. Germline values: CDR1 SGHRS, CDR2 YFSETQ. The CDR3 sequence: CASSLGESGINEQFF. For the CDR3, the DNA is TGCGCCAGCAGCTTGGGGGAGTCCGGGATAAATGAGCAGTTCTTC.

This chain connects TRBV29-1 to TRBJ2-1; 11 bases are shared with TRBD2. Losses at the gene ends were 7 bases for V and 8 bases for J; bases not matched to a gene: 10. Germline V lookup: CDR1 SQVTM, CDR2 ANQGSEA. The CDR3 sequence is 14 residues long. CDR3 sequence (DNA): TGCAGCGCCCCTAAAACTAGCGGGAGAGATGAGCAGTTCTTC. Its protein is CSAPKTSGRDEQFF.